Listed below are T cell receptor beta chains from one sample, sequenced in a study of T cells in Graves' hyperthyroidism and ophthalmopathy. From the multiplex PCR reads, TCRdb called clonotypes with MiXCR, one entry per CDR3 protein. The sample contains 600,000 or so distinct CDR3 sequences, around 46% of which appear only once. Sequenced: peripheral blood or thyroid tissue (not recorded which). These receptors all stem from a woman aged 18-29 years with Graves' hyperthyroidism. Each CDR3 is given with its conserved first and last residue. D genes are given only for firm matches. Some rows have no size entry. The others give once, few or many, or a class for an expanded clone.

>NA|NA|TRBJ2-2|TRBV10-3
TGTGCCATCAGTGAGTCGGGGGGGCTGTTTTTT
CAISESGGLFF
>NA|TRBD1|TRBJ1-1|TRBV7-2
TGTGCCAGCCGGGACAGGGGCCCCACTGAAGCTTTCTTT
CASRDRGPTEAFF
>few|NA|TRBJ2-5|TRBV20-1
TGCAGTGCTCCCCGAAACAGGGTTGAGACCCAGTACTTC
CSAPRNRVETQYF
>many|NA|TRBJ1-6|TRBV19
TGTGCCAGTAGACCCCGGTGGCAGGGAGGTGGTTCACCCCTCCACTTT
CASRPRWQGGGSPLHF
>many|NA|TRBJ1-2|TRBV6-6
TGTGCCAGCAGTGGACCCGGAGGCTACACCTTC
CASSGPGGYTF
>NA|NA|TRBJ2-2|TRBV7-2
TGTGCCAGCAGCGAAAGTCGGGACTCCCTTGTAGCCGGGGAGCTGTTTTTT
CASSESRDSLVAGELFF
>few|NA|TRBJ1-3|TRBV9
TGTGCCAGCAGCATCAGACCAGCTACTGGAAACACCATATATTTT
CASSIRPATGNTIYF
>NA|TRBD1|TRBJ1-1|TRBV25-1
TGTGCCAGCACCATAGACAGGGGGGGGGACACTGAAGCTTTCTTT
CASTIDRGGDTEAFF
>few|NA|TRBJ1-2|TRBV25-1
TGTGCCAGCAGTTGGTCGAGGGTCCTCTCCTATGGCTACACCTTC
CASSWSRVLSYGYTF
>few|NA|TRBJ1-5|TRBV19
TGTGCCAGTAGTATAGAGGGAGGCAATCAGCCCCAGCATTTT
CASSIEGGNQPQHF
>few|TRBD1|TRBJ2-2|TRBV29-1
TGCAGCGTTGTCAGGGGGAACGCCGGGGAGCTGTTTTTT
CSVVRGNAGELFF
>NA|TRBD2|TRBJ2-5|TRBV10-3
TGTGCCATCGGGCCTAGCGGGAGGGAAGAGACCCAGTACTTC
CAIGPSGREETQYF
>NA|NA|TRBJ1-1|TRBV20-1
TGCAGTGCTCCCGAGACCCGGGGAGCTTTCTTT
CSAPETRGAFF
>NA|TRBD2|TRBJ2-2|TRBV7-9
TGTGCCAGCAGCTTAGCCGGGACTAGCGCCAACGGGGAGCTGTTTTTT
CASSLAGTSANGELFF
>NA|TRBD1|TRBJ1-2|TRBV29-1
TGCAGCGTTGACCCGACAGGGAGGGATGGCTACACCTTC
CSVDPTGRDGYTF
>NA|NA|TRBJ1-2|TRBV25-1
TGTGACCTGGCCTCCCATGGCTACACCTTC
CDLASHGYTF
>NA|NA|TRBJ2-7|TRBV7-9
TGTGCCAGCAGATCTCGTCCCTACGAGCAGTACTTC
CASRSRPYEQYF
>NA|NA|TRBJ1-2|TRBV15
TGTGCCACCAGCAGAGGGACGGGCGGCTACACCTTC
CATSRGTGGYTF
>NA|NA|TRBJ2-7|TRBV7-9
TGCGCCAGCAGCCAAGAGGGGGCCGGGGGGCACGGCGAGCAGTACTTC
CASSQEGAGGHGEQYF
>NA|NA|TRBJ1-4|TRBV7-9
TGTGCCAGCAGCTTAGGGTCGGCGGCCCGGGCAACTAATGAAAAACTGTTTTTT
CASSLGSAARATNEKLFF
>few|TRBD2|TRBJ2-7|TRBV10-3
TGTGCCATCAGTGCCCTAGCGGCCAGGAGCTCCTACGAGCAGTACTTC
CAISALAARSSYEQYF
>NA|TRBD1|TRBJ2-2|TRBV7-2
TGCGCCAGCAGCCAGACCCCCGGGACAGTTACCGCAAGCACCGGGGAGCTGTTTTTT
CASSQTPGTVTASTGELFF
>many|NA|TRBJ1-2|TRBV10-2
TGCGCCAGCAGTGAGTCCGGCAGGGTTGGCTATGGCTACACCTTC
CASSESGRVGYGYTF
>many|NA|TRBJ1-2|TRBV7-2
TGTGCCAGCAGCCCAAGAGGGGGCTATGGCTACACCTTC
CASSPRGGYGYTF
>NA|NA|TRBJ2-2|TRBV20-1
TGCAGTGCTAGCAGGGAAGATACCGGGGAGCTGTTTTTT
CSASREDTGELFF
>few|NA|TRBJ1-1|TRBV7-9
TGTGCCAGCAACTATTGGAGGAACGGAGGAGCTTTCTTT
CASNYWRNGGAFF
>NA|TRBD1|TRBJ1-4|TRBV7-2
TGTGCCAGCACTCCTCAGGGGGGGGCGGAAAAACTGTTTTTT
CASTPQGGAEKLFF
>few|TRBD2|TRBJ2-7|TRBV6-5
TGTGCCAGCAGTCCCGGGACAGAGAGACTAGCGGCGACCTACGAGCAGTACTTC
CASSPGTERLAATYEQYF
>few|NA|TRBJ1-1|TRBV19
TGTGCCAGTAATGTCGGTGTAAGTACCACTGAAGCTTTCTTT
CASNVGVSTTEAFF
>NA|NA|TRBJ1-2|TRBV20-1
TGCAGTGCTAGACCCTCCCTTGGGGCAGGGAAGAATGGCTACACCTTC
CSARPSLGAGKNGYTF
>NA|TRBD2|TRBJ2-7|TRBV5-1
TGCGCCAGCAGATTTACCGGGACTAGTTTAACCGAGCAGTACTTC
CASRFTGTSLTEQYF
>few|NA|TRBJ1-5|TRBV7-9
TGTGCCAGCAGCTCGGACCTATTAAATCAGCCCCAGCATTTT
CASSSDLLNQPQHF
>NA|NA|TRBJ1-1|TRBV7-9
TGTGCCAGCAGCTTCGGCGGCGGCGAGGGTGAAGCTTTCTTT
CASSFGGGEGEAFF
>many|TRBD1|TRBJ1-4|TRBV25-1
TGTGCCAGCAGTGACGGACAGGGGCTGGGTGAAAAACTGTTTTTT
CASSDGQGLGEKLFF
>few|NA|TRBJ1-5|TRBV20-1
TGCAGTGCTCACCGGAGGTCGGGTTCTCAGCCCCAGCATTTT
CSAHRRSGSQPQHF
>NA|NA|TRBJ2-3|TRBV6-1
TGTGCCAGCGGTGGGGGGCCGGATACGCAGTATTTT
CASGGGPDTQYF
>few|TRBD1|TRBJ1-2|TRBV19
TGTGCCAGTAGTATCCGGGACAGAAGTTCCTTC
CASSIRDRSSF
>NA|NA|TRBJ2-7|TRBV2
TGTGCCAGCAGTTTTCCGGGGAACTCCTACGAGCAGTACTTC
CASSFPGNSYEQYF
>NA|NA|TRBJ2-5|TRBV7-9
TGTGCCAGCAGCTTAGGGGTGGAGTTGGTAGAGACCCAGTACTTC
CASSLGVELVETQYF
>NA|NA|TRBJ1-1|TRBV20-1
TGCAGTGCTGCCGGGGGGAACACTGAAGCTTTCTTT
CSAAGGNTEAFF
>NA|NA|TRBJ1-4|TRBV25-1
TGTGCCAGCAGTTCACCCCCCTGGCCGGGAAAACTGTTTTTT
CASSSPPWPGKLFF
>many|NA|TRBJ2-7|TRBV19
TGTGCCAGTAGTAGCCCCGGCCTAACAGGGAACGAGCAGTACTTC
CASSSPGLTGNEQYF
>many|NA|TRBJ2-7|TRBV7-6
TGTGCCAGCAGCTCCGACTGGGTCTACGAGCAGTACTTC
CASSSDWVYEQYF